These T cell receptor beta chains were read from a single sample in a study of vaccination and CD4 T cells after COVID-19. The antigens of these receptors remain unknown. TCRdb processed the PCR reads anew with MiXCR; each CDR3 protein has one entry. Found here are roughly 7,200 distinct CDR3 sequences, over 55% of them singletons; the top ten hold 30% to 40%. Sequenced: CD4+ T cells from blood, cultured in vitro. Receptors were obtained from a human donor who had recovered from COVID-19. Both conserved end residues are part of each CDR3. The D gene is left open where the match is weak. Clone size is stated in some rows and not others, as once, few, many or a class when expanded.

D,J,V,size,DNA,CDR3
TRBD1,TRBJ1-2,TRBV28,.,TGTGCCAGCAGTTCCCCCACAGAGGGGGCCTATGGCTACACCTTC,CASSSPTEGAYGYTF
.,TRBJ1-5,TRBV7-2,.,TGTGCCAGCAGCTTAAGGAGCAATCAGCCCCAGCATTTT,CASSLRSNQPQHF
.,TRBJ1-6,TRBV11-2,.,TGTGCCAGCAGCCGGAGGGACGGAAATTCACCCCTCCACTTT,CASSRRDGNSPLHF
TRBD1,TRBJ2-5,TRBV12-3/TRBV12-4,.,TGTGCCAGCAGGGCCCAGGGGGCCGGGACCCAGTACTTC,CASRAQGAGTQYF
.,TRBJ2-1,TRBV20-1,.,TGCAGTGCAGGCTCCGCGGGGGCCACCTACAATGAGCAGTTCTTC,CSAGSAGATYNEQFF
TRBD2,TRBJ2-7,TRBV11-3,.,TGTGCCAGCAGCCCGACGACTAGCGTCTCCTACGAGCAGTACTTC,CASSPTTSVSYEQYF
.,TRBJ1-1,TRBV10-3,.,TGTGCCATCAGTGAGAAGGGTATCACTGAAGCTTTCTTT,CAISEKGITEAFF
.,TRBJ1-1,TRBV20-1,.,TGCAGTGCCCGAGGGGGTCGGCTGAACACTGAAGCTTTCTTT,CSARGGRLNTEAFF
.,TRBJ2-5,TRBV24-1,.,TGTGCCACCAGTGATGTAGGGGCTGGAGAGACCCAGTACTTC,CATSDVGAGETQYF
.,TRBJ2-7,TRBV21-1,.,TGTGCCAGCTCACTCCGGGGGGGGACCTACGAGCAGTACTTC,CASSLRGGTYEQYF
TRBD1,TRBJ2-7,TRBV6-1,.,TGTGCCAGCAGTCGCCCCGGGACAGCCTCCTACGAGCAGTACTTC,CASSRPGTASYEQYF
.,TRBJ1-2,TRBV20-1,.,TGCAGTGCTAACGATCCCTCCTATGGCTACACCTTC,CSANDPSYGYTF
.,TRBJ1-5,TRBV6-1,few,TGTGCCAGCAGCCCCCGGCAGGGTGGCAATCAGCCCCAGCATTTT,CASSPRQGGNQPQHF
.,TRBJ2-5,TRBV25-1,once,TGTGCCAGCAGTTTTGGATTCATGCAAGAGACCCAGTACTTC,CASSFGFMQETQYF
.,TRBJ1-2,TRBV11-2,once,TGTGCCAGCAGCTTAGGGGGAGCCCGGGACAAGGATTTTAACTATGGCTACACCTTC,CASSLGGARDKDFNYGYTF
TRBD1,TRBJ1-2,TRBV6-1,large,TGTGCCTCAGGACAGGGGGCTAACTATGGCTACACCTTC,CASGQGANYGYTF
TRBD2,TRBJ2-7,TRBV20-1,.,TGCAGTGCTGAGGCCCTAAGCGGGGGGCCCGCCTACGAGCAGTACTTC,CSAEALSGGPAYEQYF
.,TRBJ1-1,TRBV11-2,.,TGTGCCAGCAGCTTAGGTGCAGGAGGAGCTTTCTTT,CASSLGAGGAFF
TRBD1,TRBJ2-5,TRBV6-1,.,TGTGCCAGCAGCGGGACAGTCCAAGAGACCCAGTACTTC,CASSGTVQETQYF
.,TRBJ2-1,TRBV20-1,few,TGCAGTGCCACCAGCCGCTCGACGCGCTCCTACAATGAGCAGTTCTTC,CSATSRSTRSYNEQFF
.,TRBJ1-3,TRBV28,.,TGTGCCAGCAGTCCCTCATCTGGAAACACCATATATTTT,CASSPSSGNTIYF
.,TRBJ1-2,TRBV7-2,.,TGTGCCAGCAGTCCAAACACAGCCTATGGCTACACCTTC,CASSPNTAYGYTF
TRBD1,TRBJ1-2,TRBV28,.,TGTGCCAGCAGTTTCCCTGACGGGACAGGTGGAGGCTACACCTTC,CASSFPDGTGGGYTF
TRBD2,TRBJ2-3,TRBV27,.,TGTGCGACGGGGGGAGGGCCCGCAGATACGCAGTATTTT,CATGGGPADTQYF
.,TRBJ2-2,TRBV20-1,.,TGCAGTGCCCCGGGACCAAGGAACACCGGGGAGCTGTTTTTT,CSAPGPRNTGELFF
.,TRBJ2-7,TRBV7-9,.,TGTGCCAGCAGCCCTTGGGGCCTTAGCTCCTACGAGCAGTACTTC,CASSPWGLSSYEQYF
.,TRBJ2-1,TRBV6-1,.,TGTGCCAGCAGTGAAAGGGACTTATACAATGAGCAGTTCTTC,CASSERDLYNEQFF